The T cell receptor beta chain under discussion was sequenced for a study of blood T cells in healthy people across ages. Findings and limits, study-wide: When one million T cells were used, diversity estimates were thought to be underestimates.

A second PCR, run for about 7 to 11 cycles, used a sample-barcoded 5' primer plus a J-beta primer mix. The authors tagged each cDNA molecule using a template-switch adaptor with 12 random nucleotides. From the 5' RACE reads, TCRdb called clonotypes with MiXCR, one entry per CDR3 protein. The sample includes about 900,000 distinct CDR3 sequences, 45% to 50% seen only once; the top ten take roughly 13%. This CDR3 has 14 residues. After removal of 6 bases from V and 6 bases from J, the junction contained 7 bases not matched to a gene. Germline loops: CDR1 KGHSH, CDR2 LQKENI. Worth noting for this clonotype: What it binds is unknown.

The V and J genes are TRBV18 and TRBJ1-4; TRBD1 agrees at 7 bases. The sample consisted of blood. This receptor was identified in a man aged 30 to 39 in good health. The CDR3 DNA reads TGTGCCAGCTCCCACAGGGGATACGATGAAAAACTGTTTTTT. This encodes CASSHRGYDEKLFF.